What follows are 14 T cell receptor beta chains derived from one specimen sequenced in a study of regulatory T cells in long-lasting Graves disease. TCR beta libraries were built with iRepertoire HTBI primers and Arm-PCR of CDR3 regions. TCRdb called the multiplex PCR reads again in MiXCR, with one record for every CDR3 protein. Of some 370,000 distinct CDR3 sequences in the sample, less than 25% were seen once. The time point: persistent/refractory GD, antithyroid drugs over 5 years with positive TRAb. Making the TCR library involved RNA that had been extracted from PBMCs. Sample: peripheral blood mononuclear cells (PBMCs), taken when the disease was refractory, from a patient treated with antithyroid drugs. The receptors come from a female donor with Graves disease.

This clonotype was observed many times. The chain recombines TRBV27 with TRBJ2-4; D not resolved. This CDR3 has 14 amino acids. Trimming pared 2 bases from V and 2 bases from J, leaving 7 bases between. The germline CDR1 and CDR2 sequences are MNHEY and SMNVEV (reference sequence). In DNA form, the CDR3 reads TGTGCCAGCAGTTTACTGGGCCCCAAAAACATTCAGTACTTC. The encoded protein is CASSLLGPKNIQYF.

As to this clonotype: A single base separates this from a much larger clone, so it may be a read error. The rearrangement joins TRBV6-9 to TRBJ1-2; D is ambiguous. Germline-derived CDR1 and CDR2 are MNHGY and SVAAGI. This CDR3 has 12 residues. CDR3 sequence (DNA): TGTGCCAGCGGTTACCCCGTGATTGGCTACACCTTC. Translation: CASGYPVIGYTF.

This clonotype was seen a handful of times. DNA of the CDR3: TGTGCCAGCAGTTCGGCTAGCGGCCGTCGAGGAAACATTCAGTACTTC. It is translated as CASSSASGRRGNIQYF. The chain combines TRBV28 with TRBJ2-4, with TRBD2 matching 7 bases. V was pared by 4 bases and J by 6 bases, with 12 bases of the junction left unmatched. This CDR3 comprises 16 residues. In germline, CDR1 is MDHEN, CDR2 SYDVKM. The full variable domain, with the rest looked up from reference TRBV28 and TRBJ2-4, is DVKVTQSSRYLVKRTGEKVFLECVQDMDHENMFWYRQDPGLGLRLIYFSYDVKMKEKGDIPEGYSVSREKKERFSLILESASTNQTSMYLCASSSASGRRGNIQYFGAGTRLSVL.

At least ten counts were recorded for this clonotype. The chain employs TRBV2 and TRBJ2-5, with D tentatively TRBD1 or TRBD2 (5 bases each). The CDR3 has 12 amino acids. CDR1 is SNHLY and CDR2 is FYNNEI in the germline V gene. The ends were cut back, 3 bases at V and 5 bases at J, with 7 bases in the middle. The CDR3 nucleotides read TGTGCCAGCAGTGACTGGGGGGAGACCCAGTACTTC. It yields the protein CASSDWGETQYF.

CDR3 in amino acids: CSADGTRGDTQYF. For the CDR3, the DNA is TGCAGCGCCGATGGGACTAGAGGAGATACGCAGTATTTT. The chain links TRBV29-1 to TRBJ2-3; 8 bases are shared with TRBD2. Germline CDR1 is SQVTM and CDR2 is ANQGSEA. This CDR3 is built from 13 residues. Trimming took 7 bases from V and 5 from J; bases not matched to a gene: 8.

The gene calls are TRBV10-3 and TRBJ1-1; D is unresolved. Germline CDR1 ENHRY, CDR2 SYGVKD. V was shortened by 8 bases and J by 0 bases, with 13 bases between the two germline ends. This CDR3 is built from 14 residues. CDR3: CAISGGKMNTEAFF. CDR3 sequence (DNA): TGTGCCATCTCAGGCGGTAAAATGAACACTGAAGCTTTCTTT.

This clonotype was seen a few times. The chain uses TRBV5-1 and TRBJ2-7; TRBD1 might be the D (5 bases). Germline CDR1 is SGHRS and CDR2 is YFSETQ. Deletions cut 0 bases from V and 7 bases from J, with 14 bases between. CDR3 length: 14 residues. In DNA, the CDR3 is TGCGCCAGCAGCTTGGAACCTACAGGTACGGAGCAGTACTTC. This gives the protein CASSLEPTGTEQYF.

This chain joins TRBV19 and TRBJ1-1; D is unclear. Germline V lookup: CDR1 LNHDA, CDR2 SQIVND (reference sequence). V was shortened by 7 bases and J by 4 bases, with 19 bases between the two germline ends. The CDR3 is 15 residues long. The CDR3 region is CASTDRWRASTEAFF. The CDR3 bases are TGTGCCAGTACCGATCGGTGGAGGGCTAGCACTGAAGCTTTCTTT.

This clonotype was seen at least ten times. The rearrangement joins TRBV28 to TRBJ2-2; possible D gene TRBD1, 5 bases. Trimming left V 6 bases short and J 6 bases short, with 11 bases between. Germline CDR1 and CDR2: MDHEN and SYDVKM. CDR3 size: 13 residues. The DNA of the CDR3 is TGTGCCAGCAGCCTCCTGGGGCCCGGGGAGCTGTTTTTT. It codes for CASSLLGPGELFF.

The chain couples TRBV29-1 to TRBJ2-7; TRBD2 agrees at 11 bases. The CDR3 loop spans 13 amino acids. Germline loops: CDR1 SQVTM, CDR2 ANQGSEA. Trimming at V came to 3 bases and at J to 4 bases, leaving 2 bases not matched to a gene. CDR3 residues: CSVETSGTYEQYF. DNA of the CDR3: TGCAGCGTTGAGACTAGCGGGACGTACGAGCAGTACTTC.

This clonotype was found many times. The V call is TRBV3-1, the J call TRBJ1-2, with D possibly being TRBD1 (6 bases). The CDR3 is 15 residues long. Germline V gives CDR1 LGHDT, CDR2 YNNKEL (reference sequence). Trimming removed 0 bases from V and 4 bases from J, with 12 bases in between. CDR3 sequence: CASSQEARGGYGYTF. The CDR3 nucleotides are TGTGCCAGCAGCCAAGAGGCCAGGGGTGGCTATGGCTACACCTTC.

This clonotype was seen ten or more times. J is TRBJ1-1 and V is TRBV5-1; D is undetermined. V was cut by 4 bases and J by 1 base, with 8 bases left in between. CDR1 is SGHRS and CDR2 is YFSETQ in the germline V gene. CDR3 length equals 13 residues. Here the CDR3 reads CASSIQQNTEAFF. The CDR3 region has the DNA TGCGCCAGCAGCATACAACAGAACACTGAAGCTTTCTTT. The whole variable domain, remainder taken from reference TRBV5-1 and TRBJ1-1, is KAGVTQTPRYLIKTRGQQVTLSCSPISGHRSVSWYQQTPGQGLQFLFEYFSETQRNKGNFPGRFSGRQFSNSRSEMNVSTLELGDSALYLCASSIQQNTEAFFGQGTRLTVV.

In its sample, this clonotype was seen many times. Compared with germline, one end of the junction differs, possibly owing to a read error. CDR3 DNA sequence: TGCGCCAGCAGATTGGCGACAGGGGGATCCTACGAGCAGTACTTC. Residues: CASRLATGGSYEQYF. This chain uses TRBV5-1 with TRBJ2-7; 9 bases are a match to TRBD1. The CDR3 has 15 residues. Germline loops: CDR1 SGHRS, CDR2 YFSETQ.

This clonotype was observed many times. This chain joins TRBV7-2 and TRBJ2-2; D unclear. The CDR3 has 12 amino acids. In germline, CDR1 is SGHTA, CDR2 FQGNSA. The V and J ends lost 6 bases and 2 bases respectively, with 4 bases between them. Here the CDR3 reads CASRRNTGELFF. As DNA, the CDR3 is TGTGCCAGCAGACGTAACACCGGGGAGCTGTTTTTT.